The 21 T cell receptor beta chains reported below all come from one sample, sequenced in a study of shared clonotypes between healthy human individuals. The assay was immunoSEQ multiplex PCR, and TCRdb's table has in-frame clones only and misses some. The table records around 510,000 clones, around 95% of them present only once. The sequencing sample was made of naive CD4+ T cells sorted from blood. Specified subset: CD45RA+ positively selected. These receptors were obtained from a woman aged 25-40 years in good health.

This sequence joins TRBV5-4 and TRBJ2-3; D perhaps matches TRBD2 (5 bases). V gave up 4 bases and J gave up 10 bases, with 25 bases separating them. Germline CDR1 is SGHNT and CDR2 is YYREEE (reference sequence). The CDR3 covers 16 residues. The CDR3 is CASSEDGEGLLTAQYF. Written as DNA, the CDR3 is TGTGCCAGCAGCGAGGACGGGGAAGGGCTTCTTACGGCGCAGTATTTT.

This chain joins TRBV10-3 and TRBJ1-2; 10 nucleotides align to TRBD1. This CDR3 has 13 amino acids. V shed 10 bases, J shed 5 bases, and the junction held 7 bases outside the gene matches. CDR1 is ENHRY and CDR2 is SYGVKD in the germline V gene. CDR3 nucleotide sequence: TGTGCCACCGACAGGGACAGGGGTTATGGCTACACCTTC. Protein sequence: CATDRDRGYGYTF.

V is TRBV27 and J is TRBJ2-7; D not certain. Germline V gives CDR1 MNHEY, CDR2 SMNVEV (reference sequence). Trimming removed 8 bases at V and 3 bases at J, with 5 bases between. CDR3 size: 10 residues. The CDR3 region is CASGIYEQYF. CDR3 DNA sequence: TGTGCCAGCGGCATCTACGAGCAGTACTTC.

The chain uses TRBV4-2 and TRBJ1-2, with unresolved D. CDR1 is LGHNA, CDR2 YNFKEQ, per germline. This CDR3 spans 15 amino acids. V was shortened by 1 base and J by 2 bases, with 11 bases between the two germline ends. DNA for the CDR3: TGTGCCAGCAGCCAAGTTGCCAGGACGAACTATGGCTACACCTTC. Protein product: CASSQVARTNYGYTF.

The rearrangement links TRBV2 to TRBJ2-1, with 9 positions matching TRBD2. Germline V gives CDR1 SNHLY, CDR2 FYNNEI. This CDR3 contains 16 residues. With 8 bases clipped from V and 2 bases from J, the junction kept 10 bases outside the gene matches. Here the CDR3 DNA reads TGTGCCAGCTTGCGGGAGGGCCGTCGGACCTACAATGAGCAGTTCTTC. Amino acids: CASLREGRRTYNEQFF.

The chain uses TRBV2 and TRBJ2-1; possibly TRBD1 or TRBD2 for D (5 bases each). CDR1 is SNHLY, CDR2 FYNNEI, per germline. Trimming removed 3 bases from V and 4 bases from J, with 10 bases in between. The CDR3 has 14 amino acids. The CDR3 spells CASSEWGRYNEQFF. The CDR3 DNA reads TGTGCCAGCAGTGAGTGGGGACGTTACAATGAGCAGTTCTTC.

The J gene is TRBJ1-1, the V gene TRBV28, with D tentatively TRBD1 (5 bases). CDR1 is MDHEN and CDR2 is SYDVKM in the germline V gene. V gave up 5 bases and J gave up 8 bases, with 15 bases separating them. The CDR3 is 13 residues long. CDR3 DNA sequence: TGTGCCAGCAGTCCCGGGACCCCCCCGGAAGCTTTCTTT. Its protein is CASSPGTPPEAFF.

The rearrangement uses TRBV28 and TRBJ2-7; 10 positions match TRBD1. This CDR3 has 15 amino acids. From germline, CDR1 is MDHEN and CDR2 SYDVKM. V lost 8 bases, J lost 5 bases, and 12 bases stayed unmatched. CDR3 in DNA: TGTGCCAGCCCCCTGTGGGGACAGGGGACCCACGAGCAGTACTTC. This translates into CASPLWGQGTHEQYF. The full variable domain, rest sourced from reference TRBV28 and TRBJ2-7, is DVKVTQSSRYLVKRTGEKVFLECVQDMDHENMFWYRQDPGLGLRLIYFSYDVKMKEKGDIPEGYSVSREKKERFSLILESASTNQTSMYLCASPLWGQGTHEQYFGPGTRLTVT.

The chain combines TRBV5-6 with TRBJ2-6, with 9 bases identical to TRBD2. The V gene's germline CDR1 is SGHDT and CDR2 YYEEEE. The CDR3 spans 19 residues. Germline trimming cut 0 bases from V and 4 bases from J; bases unmatched to any gene: 11. The CDR3 protein is CASSLGSGTSWAGANVLTF. CDR3 bases: TGTGCCAGCAGCTTGGGTTCGGGGACTAGCTGGGCCGGGGCCAACGTCCTGACTTTC.

V usage is TRBV27 and J usage is TRBJ1-4, with 8 bases that match TRBD1. CDR1 and CDR2 from the germline V gene are MNHEY and SMNVEV (reference sequence). V lost 5 bases, J lost 3 bases, and 5 bases stayed unmatched. The CDR3 runs 15 residues. CDR3 bases: TGTGCCAGCAGTGACCAGGGGGCGGCTAATGAAAAACTGTTTTTT. This translates into CASSDQGAANEKLFF.

This clone was found a few times. The rearrangement links TRBV5-1 to TRBJ1-2, with unresolved D. The germline V and J ends were trimmed by 0 bases and 8 bases, with 8 bases remaining between them. Germline V lookup: CDR1 SGHRS, CDR2 YFSETQ. The CDR3 extends over 12 amino acids. The CDR3 here is CASSLGAEGYTF. The CDR3 DNA is TGCGCCAGCAGCTTGGGGGCGGAAGGCTACACCTTC.

The CDR3 loop reads CAIADSYVYGYTF. The CDR3 nucleotides are TGTGCCATCGCTGACAGTTATGTCTATGGCTACACCTTC. The rearrangement uses TRBV10-3 and TRBJ1-2; possible D gene TRBD1, 5 bases. The V gene's germline CDR1 is ENHRY and CDR2 SYGVKD. Trimming took 8 bases from V and 4 from J, leaving 14 bases between them. CDR3 size: 13 residues.

The chain combines TRBV11-2 with TRBJ1-5, with D uncertain. CDR3 size: 13 residues. From germline, CDR1 is SGHAT and CDR2 FQNNGV. V lost 0 bases and J lost 6, with 6 bases in between. CDR3 residues: CASSLDLTQPQHF. The CDR3 DNA reads as TGTGCCAGCAGCTTAGATCTAACTCAGCCCCAGCATTTT.

CDR3 region: CASSQVQGGSYEQYF. DNA of the CDR3: TGCGCCAGCAGCCAAGTGCAGGGGGGATCCTACGAGCAGTACTTC. The chain employs TRBV4-1 and TRBJ2-7, with D possibly being TRBD1 (7 bases). The V end was cut by 1 base, the J end by 1 base, with 11 bases between. CDR3 length equals 15 residues. Germline V gene sequence: CDR1 MGHRA, CDR2 YSYEKL.

The chain is built from TRBV2 and TRBJ2-4; no clear D gene. The CDR3 extends over 14 amino acids. V shed 6 bases and J shed 3 bases, with 12 bases lying between them. CDR1 and CDR2 from the germline V gene are SNHLY and FYNNEI. The CDR3 is CASRENSGKNIQYF. The CDR3 DNA reads as TGTGCCAGCAGGGAAAATTCGGGCAAAAACATTCAGTACTTC.

The V and J genes are TRBV4-1 and TRBJ2-7; 8 nucleotides agree with TRBD1. The CDR3 is made up of 17 amino acids. Unmatched junction bases numbered 8, after V lost 1 base and J lost 0 bases. Germline CDR1 reads MGHRA; CDR2 reads YSYEKL. Here the CDR3 DNA reads TGCGCCAGCAGCCAAGTCCCAGGGACAGGAAGCTCCTACGAGCAGTACTTC. Its translation is CASSQVPGTGSSYEQYF.

The chain joins TRBV18 to TRBJ2-1; 10 positions agree with TRBD1. V trimming: 2 bases; J trimming: 5 bases; junction bases outside the gene matches: 3. Germline V gene lookup returns CDR1 KGHSH and CDR2 LQKENI. The CDR3 is 15 residues long. The CDR3 is CASSPVDRGDNEQFF. The CDR3 DNA sequence: TGTGCCAGCTCACCAGTGGACAGGGGGGACAATGAGCAGTTCTTC. The variable domain in full, with the rest retrieved from reference TRBV18 and TRBJ2-1, is NAGVMQNPRHLVRRRGQEARLRCSPMKGHSHVYWYRQLPEEGLKFMVYLQKENIIDESGMPKERFSAEFPKEGPSILRIQQVVRGDSAAYFCASSPVDRGDNEQFFGPGTRLTVL.

The chain couples TRBV28 to TRBJ2-1, with TRBD2 as a possible D gene (5 bases). The germline V gene encodes CDR1 MDHEN and CDR2 SYDVKM. Trimming removed 7 bases at V and 0 bases at J, with 13 bases between. CDR3 size: 15 residues. The CDR3 loop is CASNKDLVSYNEQFF. As DNA, the CDR3 is TGTGCCAGCAACAAGGACTTAGTCTCCTACAATGAGCAGTTCTTC.

The gene calls are TRBV18 and TRBJ2-7; 8 bases align to TRBD1. CDR3 length: 13 amino acids. Germline-derived CDR1 and CDR2 are KGHSH and LQKENI. Losses at the gene ends were 5 bases for V and 2 bases for J; bases not matched to a gene: 2. Here the CDR3 DNA reads TGTGCCAGCTCAGGACAGGGTGCCTACGAGCAGTACTTC. Translated, it gives CASSGQGAYEQYF.

The chain links TRBV18 to TRBJ1-5; the D gene is possibly TRBD1 (5 bases). This CDR3 has 14 amino acids. Trimming removed 2 bases at V and 7 bases at J, with 12 bases between. Germline V lookup: CDR1 KGHSH, CDR2 LQKENI. As DNA, the CDR3 is TGTGCCAGCTCACCAAACCGGGACGTCCAGCCCCAGCATTTT. As protein: CASSPNRDVQPQHF.

The rearrangement links TRBV9 to TRBJ1-4, with TRBD1 matching over 7 bases. Germline V gene data show CDR1 as SGDLS and CDR2 as YYNGEE. The CDR3 sequence is 15 residues long. The trim removed 2 bases at V and 4 bases at J, leaving 5 bases unmatched. The CDR3 bases are TGTGCCAGCAGCGTCCAGGACAGGAATAATGAAAAACTGTTTTTT. Protein: CASSVQDRNNEKLFF.